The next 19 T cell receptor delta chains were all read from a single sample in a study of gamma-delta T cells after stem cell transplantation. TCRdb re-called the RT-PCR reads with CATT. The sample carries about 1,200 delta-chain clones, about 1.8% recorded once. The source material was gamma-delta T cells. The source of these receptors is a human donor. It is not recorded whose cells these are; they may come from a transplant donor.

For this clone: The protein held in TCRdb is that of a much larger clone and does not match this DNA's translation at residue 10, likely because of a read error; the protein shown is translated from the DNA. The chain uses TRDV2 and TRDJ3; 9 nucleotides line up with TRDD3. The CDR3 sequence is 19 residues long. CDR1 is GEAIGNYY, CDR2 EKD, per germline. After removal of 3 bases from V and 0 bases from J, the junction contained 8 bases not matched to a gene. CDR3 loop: CACDRTGGPGSWDTRQMFF. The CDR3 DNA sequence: TGTGCCTGTGACCGTACTGGGGGACCGGGCTCCTGGGACACCCGACAGATGTTTTTC.

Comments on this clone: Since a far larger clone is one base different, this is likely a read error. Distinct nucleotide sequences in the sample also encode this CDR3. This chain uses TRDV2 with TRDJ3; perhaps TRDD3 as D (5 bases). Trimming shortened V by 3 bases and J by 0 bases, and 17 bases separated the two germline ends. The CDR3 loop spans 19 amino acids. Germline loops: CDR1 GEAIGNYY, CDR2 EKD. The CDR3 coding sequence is TGTGCCTGTGACCGTACTGGAGGACCGAGCTCCTGGGACACCCGACAGATGTTTTTC. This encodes CACDRTGGPSSWDTRQMFF.

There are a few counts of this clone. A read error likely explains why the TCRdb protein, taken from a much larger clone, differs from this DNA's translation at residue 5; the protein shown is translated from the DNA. The CDR3 coding sequence is TGTGCCTGTGACGCGAGCTTCACTGGGGGATACGCGCACTTCGATAAACTCATCTTT. It codes for CACDASFTGGYAHFDKLIF. The chain is built from TRDV2 and TRDJ1; the match to TRDD3 covers 13 bases. Germline CDR1 reads GEAIGNYY; CDR2 reads EKD. V lost 3 bases to trimming and J lost 4 bases; unmatched junction nucleotides: 16. The CDR3 has 19 residues.

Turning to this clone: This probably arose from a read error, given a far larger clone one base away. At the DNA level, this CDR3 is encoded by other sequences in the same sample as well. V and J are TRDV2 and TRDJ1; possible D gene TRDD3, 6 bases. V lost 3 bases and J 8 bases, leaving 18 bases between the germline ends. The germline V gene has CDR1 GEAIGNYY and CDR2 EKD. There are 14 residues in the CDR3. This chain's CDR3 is CACDPVLGDSKLIF. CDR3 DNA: TGTGCCTGTGACCCCGTACTGGGAGACTCGAAACTCATCTTT.

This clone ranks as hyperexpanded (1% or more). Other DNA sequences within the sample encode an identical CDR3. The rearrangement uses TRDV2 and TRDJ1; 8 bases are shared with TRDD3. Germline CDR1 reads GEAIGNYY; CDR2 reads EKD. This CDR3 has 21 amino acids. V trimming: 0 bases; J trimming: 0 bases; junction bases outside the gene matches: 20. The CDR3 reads CACDTVGLLGGYKLYTDKLIF. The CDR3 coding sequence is TGTGCCTGTGACACCGTGGGGCTATTGGGGGGATATAAATTGTACACCGATAAACTCATCTTT.

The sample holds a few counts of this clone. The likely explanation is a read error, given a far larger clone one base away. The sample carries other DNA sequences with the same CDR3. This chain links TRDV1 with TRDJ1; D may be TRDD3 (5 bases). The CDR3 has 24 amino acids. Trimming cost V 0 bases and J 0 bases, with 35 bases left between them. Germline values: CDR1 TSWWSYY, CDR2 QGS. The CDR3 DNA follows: TGTGCTCTTGGGGAACTAGGGACGGGGCTCCCCGGCTGGCGCTGGGCACCGTACACCGATAAACTCATCTTT. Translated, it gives CALGELGTGLPGWRWAPYTDKLIF.

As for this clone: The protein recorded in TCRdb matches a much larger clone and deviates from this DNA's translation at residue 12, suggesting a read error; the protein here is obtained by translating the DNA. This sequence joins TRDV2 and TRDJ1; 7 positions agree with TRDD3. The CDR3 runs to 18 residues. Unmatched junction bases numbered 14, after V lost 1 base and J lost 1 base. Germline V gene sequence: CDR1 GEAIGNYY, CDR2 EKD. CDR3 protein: CACDTVLGNKKCTDKLIF. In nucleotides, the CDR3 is TGTGCCTGTGACACTGTACTGGGGAATAAAAAGTGCACCGATAAACTCATCTTT.

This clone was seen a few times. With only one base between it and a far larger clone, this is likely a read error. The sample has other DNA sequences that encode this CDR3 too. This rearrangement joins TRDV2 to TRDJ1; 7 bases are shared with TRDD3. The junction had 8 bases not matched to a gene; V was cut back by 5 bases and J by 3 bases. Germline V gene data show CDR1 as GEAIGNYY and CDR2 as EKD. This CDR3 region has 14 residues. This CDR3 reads CACALLGVPDKLIF. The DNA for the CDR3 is TGTGCCTGTGCTTTGCTGGGGGTCCCCGATAAACTCATCTTT.

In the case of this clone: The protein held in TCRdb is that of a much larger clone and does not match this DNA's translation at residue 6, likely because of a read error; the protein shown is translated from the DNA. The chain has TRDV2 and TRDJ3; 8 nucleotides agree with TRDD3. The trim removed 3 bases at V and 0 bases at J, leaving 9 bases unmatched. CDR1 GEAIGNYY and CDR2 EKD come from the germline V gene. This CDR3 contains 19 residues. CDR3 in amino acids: CACDRSGGPSSWDTRQMFF. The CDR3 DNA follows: TGTGCCTGTGACCGTTCTGGGGGACCGAGCTCCTGGGACACCCGACAGATGTTTTTC.

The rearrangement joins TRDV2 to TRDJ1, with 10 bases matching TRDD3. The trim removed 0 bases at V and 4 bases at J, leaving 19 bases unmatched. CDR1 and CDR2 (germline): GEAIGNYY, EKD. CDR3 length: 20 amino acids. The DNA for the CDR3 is TGTGCCTGTGACACCGTGGGGCTATTGGGGGGATACGCGCACTTCGATAAACTCATCTTT. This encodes CACDTVGLLGGYAHFDKLIF.

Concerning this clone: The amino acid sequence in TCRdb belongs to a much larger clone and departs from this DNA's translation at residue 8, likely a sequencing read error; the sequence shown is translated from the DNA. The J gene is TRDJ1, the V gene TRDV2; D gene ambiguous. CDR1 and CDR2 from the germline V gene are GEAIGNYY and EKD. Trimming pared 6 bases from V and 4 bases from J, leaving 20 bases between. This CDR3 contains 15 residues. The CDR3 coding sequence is TGTGCCTGTATTCTTGTACCCGACGAGGACGATAAACTCATCTTT. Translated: CACILVPDEDDKLIF.

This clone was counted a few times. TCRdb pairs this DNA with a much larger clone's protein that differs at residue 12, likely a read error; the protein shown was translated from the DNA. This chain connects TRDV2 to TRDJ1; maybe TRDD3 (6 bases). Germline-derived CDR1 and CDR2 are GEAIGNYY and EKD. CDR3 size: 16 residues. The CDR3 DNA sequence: TGTGCCTGTGACCATCTTGGGGGGCCGTACACCGAAAAACTCATCTTT. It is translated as CACDHLGGPYTEKLIF.

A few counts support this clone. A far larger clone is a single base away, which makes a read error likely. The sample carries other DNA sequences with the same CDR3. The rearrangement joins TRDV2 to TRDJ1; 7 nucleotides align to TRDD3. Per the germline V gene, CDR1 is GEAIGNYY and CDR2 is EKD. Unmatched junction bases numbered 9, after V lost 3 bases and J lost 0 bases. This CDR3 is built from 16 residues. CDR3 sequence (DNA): TGTGCCTGTGACCATCTTGGGGGACCGTACACCGATAAACTCATCTTT. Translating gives CACDHLGGPYTDKLIF.

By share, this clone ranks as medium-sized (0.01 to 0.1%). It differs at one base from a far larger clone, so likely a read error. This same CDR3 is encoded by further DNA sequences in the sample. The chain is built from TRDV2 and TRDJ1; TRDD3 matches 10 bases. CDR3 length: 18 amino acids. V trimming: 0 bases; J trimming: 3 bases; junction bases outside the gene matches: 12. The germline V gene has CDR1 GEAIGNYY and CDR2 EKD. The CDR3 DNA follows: TGTGCCTGTGACACCTTGGGGGATACAGGGGCGAGGGCCGATAAACTCATCTTT. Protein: CACDTLGDTGARADKLIF.

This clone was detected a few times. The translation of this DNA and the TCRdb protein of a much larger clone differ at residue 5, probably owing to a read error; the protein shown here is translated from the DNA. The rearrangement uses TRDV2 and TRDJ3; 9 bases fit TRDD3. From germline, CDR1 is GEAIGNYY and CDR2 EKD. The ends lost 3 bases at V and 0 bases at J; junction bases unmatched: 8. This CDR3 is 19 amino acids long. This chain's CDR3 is CACDCTGGPSSWDTRQMFF. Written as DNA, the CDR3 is TGTGCCTGTGACTGTACTGGGGGACCGAGCTCCTGGGACACCCGACAGATGTTTTTC.

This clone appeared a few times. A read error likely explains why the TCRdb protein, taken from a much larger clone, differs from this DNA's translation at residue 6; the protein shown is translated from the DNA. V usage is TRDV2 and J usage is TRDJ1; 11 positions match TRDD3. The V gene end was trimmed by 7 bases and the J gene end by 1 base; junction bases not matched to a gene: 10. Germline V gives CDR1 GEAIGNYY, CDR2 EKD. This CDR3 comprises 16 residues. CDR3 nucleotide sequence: TGTGCCTGCCAAAGCCCTGGGGGATACCTCACCGATAAACTCATCTTT. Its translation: CACQSPGGYLTDKLIF.

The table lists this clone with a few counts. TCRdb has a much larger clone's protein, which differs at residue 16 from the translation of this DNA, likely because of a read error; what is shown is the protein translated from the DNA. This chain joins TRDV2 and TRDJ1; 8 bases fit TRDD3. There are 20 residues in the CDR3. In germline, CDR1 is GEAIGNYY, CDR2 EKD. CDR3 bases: TGTGCCTGTGACACCCCCCGTTCCTGGGGGACCGAATTGTACACCAATAAACTCATCTTT. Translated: CACDTPRSWGTELYTNKLIF.

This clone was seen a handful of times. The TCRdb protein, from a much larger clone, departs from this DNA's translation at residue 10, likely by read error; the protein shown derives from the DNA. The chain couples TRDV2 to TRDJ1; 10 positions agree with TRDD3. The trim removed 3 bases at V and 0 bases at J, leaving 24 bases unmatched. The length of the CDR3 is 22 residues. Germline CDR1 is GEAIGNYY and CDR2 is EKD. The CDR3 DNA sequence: TGTGCCTGTGACCAATCGTACTGGGGGATGCGTAGTACGCCATCGTACACCGATAAACTCATCTTT. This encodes CACDQSYWGMRSTPSYTDKLIF.

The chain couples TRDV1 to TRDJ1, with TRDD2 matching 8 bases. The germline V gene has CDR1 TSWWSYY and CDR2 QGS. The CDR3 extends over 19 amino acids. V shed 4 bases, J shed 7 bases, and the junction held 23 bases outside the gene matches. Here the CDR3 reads CALGVPAFLKNTGTSKLIF. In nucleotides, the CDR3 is TGTGCTCTTGGGGTCCCGGCCTTCCTAAAGAATACTGGGACCTCTAAACTCATCTTT.